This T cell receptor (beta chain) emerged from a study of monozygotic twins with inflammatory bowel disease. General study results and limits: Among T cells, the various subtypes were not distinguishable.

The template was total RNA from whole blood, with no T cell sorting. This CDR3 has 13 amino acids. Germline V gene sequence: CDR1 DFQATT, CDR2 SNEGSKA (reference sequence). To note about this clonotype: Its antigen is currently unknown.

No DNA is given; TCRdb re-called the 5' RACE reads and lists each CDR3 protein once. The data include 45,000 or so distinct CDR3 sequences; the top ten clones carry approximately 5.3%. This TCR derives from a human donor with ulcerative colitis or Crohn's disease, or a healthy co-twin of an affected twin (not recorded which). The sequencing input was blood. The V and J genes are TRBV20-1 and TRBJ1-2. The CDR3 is CSARPDSSYGYTF.